What follows is one TCR beta chain and its context. The germline gives CDR1 MNHEY, CDR2 SMNVEV (reference sequence). This CDR3 has 15 amino acids. The junction had 11 bases not matched to a gene; V was cut back by 6 bases and J by 6 bases. Sequenced by immunoSEQ multiplex PCR; TCRdb stores in-frame clones only, minus some. The sample carries about 300,000 clones, roughly 80% recorded once. The data derive from a study of blood T cell repertoires in COVID-19. The chain joins TRBV27 to TRBJ1-5; 7 bases are a match to TRBD1. Sequences were obtained from peripheral blood. The clonotype originates from a human donor with COVID-19, enrolled during active disease. The donor label of this sample is uncertain. CDR3 in DNA: TGTGCCAGCAGAGAGACAGGGACGGCAGCTCAGCCCCAGCATTTT. Translation gives CASRETGTAAQPQHF.